This TCR beta chain was profiled in a study of a mutant IDH1 vaccine in newly diagnosed glioma. Study information: Eight vaccinations were given in weeks 1, 3, 5, 7, 11, 15, 19 and 23.

Study outcomes and limitations: Vaccine-induced immune responses occurred in roughly 95% of patients.

The time point: week 5, during vaccination. A single vaccine dose contained 300 ug of mutant IDH1 20-mer peptide, and topical imiquimod was used with it. Profiled with immunoSEQ multiplex PCR; TCRdb holds only in-frame clones, not every one. The data contain over 50,000 clones, about 81% of them seen just once; the ten biggest clones take up 3% to 4%. Of note for this clone: Its matching antigen is unknown.

The germline CDR1 and CDR2 sequences are LNHDA and SQIVND (reference sequence). The V end was cut by 8 bases, the J end by 2 bases, with 18 bases between. There are 16 residues in the CDR3. Sample: PBMCs, taken from a glioma patient whose treatment included an IDH1 peptide vaccine. The receptor was isolated from a man aged 30 to 45 with glioma. V usage is TRBV19 and J usage is TRBJ2-2; D is perhaps TRBD1 (6 bases). CDR3 sequence (DNA): TGTGCCAGTGTTGGGGTGGACAGAATAAACACCGGGGAGCTGTTTTTT. Translating gives CASVGVDRINTGELFF.